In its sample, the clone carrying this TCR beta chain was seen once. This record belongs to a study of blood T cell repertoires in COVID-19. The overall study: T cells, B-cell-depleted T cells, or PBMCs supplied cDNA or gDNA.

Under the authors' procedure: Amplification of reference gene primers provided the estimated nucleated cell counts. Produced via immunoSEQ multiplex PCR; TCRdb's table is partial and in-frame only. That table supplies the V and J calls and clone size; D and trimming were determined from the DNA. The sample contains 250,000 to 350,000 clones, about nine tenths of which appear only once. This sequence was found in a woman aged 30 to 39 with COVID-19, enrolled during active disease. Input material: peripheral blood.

For the CDR3, the DNA is TGTGCCAGCAGCATAGGGTCCCTGACTAGCGGGGAGACCCAGTACTTC. The encoded protein is CASSIGSLTSGETQYF. The chain employs TRBV9 and TRBJ2-5; TRBD2 matches 10 bases. Per the germline V gene, CDR1 is SGDLS and CDR2 is YYNGEE. The CDR3 extends over 16 amino acids. The V and J ends lost 4 bases and 5 bases, in that order; junction bases with no gene match: 11. The whole variable domain, remainder taken from reference TRBV9 and TRBJ2-5, is DSGVTQTPKHLITATGQRVTLRCSPRSGDLSVYWYQQSLDQGLQFLIQYYNGEERAKGNILERFSAQQFPDLHSELNLSSLELGDSALYFCASSIGSLTSGETQYFGPGTRLLVL.